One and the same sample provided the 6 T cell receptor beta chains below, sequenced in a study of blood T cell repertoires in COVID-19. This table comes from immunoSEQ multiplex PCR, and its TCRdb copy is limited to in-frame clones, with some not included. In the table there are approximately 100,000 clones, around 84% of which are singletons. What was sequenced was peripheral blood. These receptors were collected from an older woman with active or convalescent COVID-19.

The CDR3 DNA reads as TGTGCCTGGAGTACGGGGGTTGGAAACACCATATATTTT. Its protein is CAWSTGVGNTIYF. The chain couples TRBV30 to TRBJ1-3; D possibly corresponds to TRBD1 (5 bases). CDR1 and CDR2 (germline): GTSNPN, SVGIG (reference sequence). The CDR3 sequence is 13 residues long. V was shortened by 2 bases and J by 3 bases, with 8 bases between the two germline ends.

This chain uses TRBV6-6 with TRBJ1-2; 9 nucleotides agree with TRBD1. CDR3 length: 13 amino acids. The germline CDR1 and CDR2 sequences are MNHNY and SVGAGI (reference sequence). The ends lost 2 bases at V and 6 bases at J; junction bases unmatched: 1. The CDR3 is CASSYGQGNGYTF. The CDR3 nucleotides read TGTGCCAGCAGTTACGGACAGGGGAATGGCTACACCTTC.

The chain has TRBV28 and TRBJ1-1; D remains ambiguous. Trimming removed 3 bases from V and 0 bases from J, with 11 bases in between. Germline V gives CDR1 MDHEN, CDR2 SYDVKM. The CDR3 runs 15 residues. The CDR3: CASSFSSRLNTEAFF. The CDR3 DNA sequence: TGTGCCAGCAGTTTTAGCAGTCGTTTGAACACTGAAGCTTTCTTT.

CDR3 sequence: CASAQGTSETQYF. CDR3 nucleotide sequence: TGTGCTAGCGCACAGGGTACGTCGGAGACCCAGTACTTC. The chain employs TRBV7-7 and TRBJ2-5; D perhaps matches TRBD1 (6 bases). Germline CDR1 SSHAT, CDR2 FNYEAQ (reference sequence). The CDR3 is made up of 13 amino acids.

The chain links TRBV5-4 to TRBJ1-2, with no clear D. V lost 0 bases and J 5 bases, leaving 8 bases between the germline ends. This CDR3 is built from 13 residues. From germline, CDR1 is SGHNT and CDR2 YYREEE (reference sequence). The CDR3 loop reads CASSLEQRYGYTF. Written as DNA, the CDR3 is TGTGCCAGCAGCTTGGAACAGCGGTATGGCTACACCTTC.

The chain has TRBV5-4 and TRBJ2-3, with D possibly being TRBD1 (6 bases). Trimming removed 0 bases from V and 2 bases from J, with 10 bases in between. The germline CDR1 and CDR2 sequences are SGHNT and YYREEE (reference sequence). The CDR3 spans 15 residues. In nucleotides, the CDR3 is TGTGCCAGCAGCTTGGCAGGGGCTCTCACAGATACGCAGTATTTT. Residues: CASSLAGALTDTQYF.